This T cell receptor (beta chain) emerged from a study of PD-1 blockade in classical Hodgkin lymphoma. Study-level background: Patients in the cohort were put on intravenous nivolumab, 3 mg/kg every 2 weeks.

Each patient's relapse followed autologous stem cell transplantation, and brentuximab vedotin exposure varied. TCRdb keeps only in-frame clones here, not all; method: immunoSEQ multiplex PCR. The profile covers about 110,000 clones, with 80% to 90% appearing a single time and about 20% taken by the ten largest. Sequences were derived from peripheral blood mononuclear cells (PBMCs), sampled before the second cycle of nivolumab. The TCR originated in a human donor with classical Hodgkin lymphoma.

The CDR3 DNA reads as TGTGCCAGCAGCTTAGTAGGTAGGAGGGAGGGGACTGAAGCTTTCTTT. Protein: CASSLVGRREGTEAFF. The chain is built from TRBV7-6 and TRBJ1-1; maybe TRBD1 (5 bases). Germline values: CDR1 SGHVS, CDR2 FNYEAQ. The V gene lost 1 base and the J gene lost 5 bases, with 17 bases spanning the gap. CDR3 length equals 16 residues.